The T cell receptor beta chain under discussion was sequenced for a study of control samples from healthy donors and cancer patients. The germline V and J ends were trimmed by 9 bases and 0 bases, with 17 bases remaining between them. The CDR3 spans 16 residues. Germline CDR1 LNHDA, CDR2 SQIVND (reference sequence). Profiled with immunoSEQ multiplex PCR; TCRdb holds only in-frame clones, not every one. Of around 90,000 clones in the sample, roughly 86% were seen once. This chain uses TRBV19 with TRBJ2-2; unclear D gene. The origin of this receptor is a man under 40 in good health. The sample taken for sequencing was blood. The DNA for the CDR3 is TGTGCCAGCACCAGGACCACGGGCACGAACACCGGGGAGCTGTTTTTT. This sequence encodes CASTRTTGTNTGELFF.